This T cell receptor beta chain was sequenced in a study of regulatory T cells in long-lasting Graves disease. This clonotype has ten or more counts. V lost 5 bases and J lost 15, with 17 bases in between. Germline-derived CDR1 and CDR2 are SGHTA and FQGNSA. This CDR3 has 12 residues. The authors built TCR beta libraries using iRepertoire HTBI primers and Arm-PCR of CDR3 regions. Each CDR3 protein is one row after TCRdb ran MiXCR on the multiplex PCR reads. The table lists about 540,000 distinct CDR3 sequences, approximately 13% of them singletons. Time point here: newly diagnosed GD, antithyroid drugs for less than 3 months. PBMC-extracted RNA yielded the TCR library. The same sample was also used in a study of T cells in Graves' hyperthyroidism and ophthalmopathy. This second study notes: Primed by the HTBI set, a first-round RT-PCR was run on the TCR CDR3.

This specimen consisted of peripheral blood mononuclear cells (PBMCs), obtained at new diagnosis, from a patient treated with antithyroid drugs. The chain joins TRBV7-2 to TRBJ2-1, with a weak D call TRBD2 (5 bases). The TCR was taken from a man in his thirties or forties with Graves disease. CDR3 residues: CASSTGTRTPFF. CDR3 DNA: TGTGCCAGCAGCACCGGTACTAGAACGCCGTTCTTC.